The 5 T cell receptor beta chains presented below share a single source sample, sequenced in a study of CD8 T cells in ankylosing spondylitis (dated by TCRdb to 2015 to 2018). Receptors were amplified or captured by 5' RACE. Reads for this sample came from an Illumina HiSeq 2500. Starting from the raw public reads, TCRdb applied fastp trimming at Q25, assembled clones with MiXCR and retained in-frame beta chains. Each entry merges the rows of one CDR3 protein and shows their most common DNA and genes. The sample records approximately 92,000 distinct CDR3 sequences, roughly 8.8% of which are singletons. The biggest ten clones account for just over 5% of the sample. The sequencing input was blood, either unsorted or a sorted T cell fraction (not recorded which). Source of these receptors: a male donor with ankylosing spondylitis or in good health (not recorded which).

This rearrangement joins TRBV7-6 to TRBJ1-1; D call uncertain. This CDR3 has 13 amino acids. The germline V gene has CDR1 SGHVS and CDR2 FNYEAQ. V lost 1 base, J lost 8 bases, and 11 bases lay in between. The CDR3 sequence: CASSLGRTTEAFF. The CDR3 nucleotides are TGTGCCAGCAGCTTAGGTCGGACTACGGAAGCTTTCTTT.

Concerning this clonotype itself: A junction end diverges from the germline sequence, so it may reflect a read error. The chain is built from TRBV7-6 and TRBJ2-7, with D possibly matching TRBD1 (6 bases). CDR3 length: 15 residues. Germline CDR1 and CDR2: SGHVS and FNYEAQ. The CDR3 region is CASSLASRTAYDQYF. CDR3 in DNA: TGTGCCAGCAGTTTAGCTTCCAGGACAGCTTACGATCAGTACTTC. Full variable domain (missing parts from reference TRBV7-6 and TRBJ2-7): GAGVSQSPRYKVTKRGQDVALRCDPISGHVSLYWYRQALGQGPEFLTYFNYEAQQDKSGLPNDRFSAERPEGSISTLTIQRTEQRDSAMYRCASSLASRTAYDQYFGPGTRLTVT.

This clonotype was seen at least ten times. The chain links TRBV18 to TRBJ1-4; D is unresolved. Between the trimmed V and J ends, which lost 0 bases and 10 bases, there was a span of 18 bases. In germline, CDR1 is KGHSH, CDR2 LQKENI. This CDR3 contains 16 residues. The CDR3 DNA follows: TGTGCCAGCTCACCACCGGCGTCAGCCGAGACGGGAAAACTGTTTTTT. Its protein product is CASSPPASAETGKLFF.

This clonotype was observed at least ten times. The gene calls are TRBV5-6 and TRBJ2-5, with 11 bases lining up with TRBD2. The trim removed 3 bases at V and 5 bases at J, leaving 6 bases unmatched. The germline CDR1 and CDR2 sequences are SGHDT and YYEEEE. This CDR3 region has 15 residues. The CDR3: CASSSTSGVRETQYF. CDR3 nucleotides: TGTGCCAGCAGCTCGACTAGCGGGGTGAGGGAGACCCAGTACTTC.

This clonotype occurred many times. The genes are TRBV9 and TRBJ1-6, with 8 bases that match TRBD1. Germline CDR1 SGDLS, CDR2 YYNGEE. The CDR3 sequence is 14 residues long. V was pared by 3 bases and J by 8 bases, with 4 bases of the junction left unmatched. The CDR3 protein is CASSATGVYSPLHF. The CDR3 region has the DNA TGTGCCAGCAGCGCGACAGGGGTTTATTCACCCCTCCACTTT.